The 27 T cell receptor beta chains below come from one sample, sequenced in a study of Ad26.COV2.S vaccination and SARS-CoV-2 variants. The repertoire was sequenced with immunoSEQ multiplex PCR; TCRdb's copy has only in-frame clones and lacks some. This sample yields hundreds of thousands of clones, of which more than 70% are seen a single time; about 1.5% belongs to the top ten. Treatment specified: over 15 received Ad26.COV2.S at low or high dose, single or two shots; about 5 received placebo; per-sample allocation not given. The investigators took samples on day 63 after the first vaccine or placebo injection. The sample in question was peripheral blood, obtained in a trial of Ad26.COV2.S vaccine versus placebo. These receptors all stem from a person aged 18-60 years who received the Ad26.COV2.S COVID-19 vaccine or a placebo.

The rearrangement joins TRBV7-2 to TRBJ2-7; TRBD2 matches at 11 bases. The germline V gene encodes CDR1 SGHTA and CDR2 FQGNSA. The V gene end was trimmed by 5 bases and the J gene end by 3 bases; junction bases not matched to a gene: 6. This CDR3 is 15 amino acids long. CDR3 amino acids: CASSKTSGTRYEQYF. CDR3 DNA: TGTGCCAGCAGCAAGACTAGCGGGACTCGCTACGAGCAGTACTTC.

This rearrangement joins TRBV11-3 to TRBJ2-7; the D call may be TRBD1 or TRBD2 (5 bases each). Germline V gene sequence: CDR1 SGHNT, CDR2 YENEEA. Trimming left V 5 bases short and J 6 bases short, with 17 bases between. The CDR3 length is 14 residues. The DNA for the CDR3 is TGTGCCAGCAGCCTAGTGGGGGACCCTTCCGAGCAGTACTTC. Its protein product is CASSLVGDPSEQYF.

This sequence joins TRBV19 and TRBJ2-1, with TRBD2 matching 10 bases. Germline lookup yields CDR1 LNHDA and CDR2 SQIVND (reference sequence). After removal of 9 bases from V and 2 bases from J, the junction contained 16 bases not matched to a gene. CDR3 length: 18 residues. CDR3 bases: TGTGCCAGCTCCCCGGGACTAGCGCCATGGAGCACCTACAATGAGCAGTTCTTC. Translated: CASSPGLAPWSTYNEQFF.

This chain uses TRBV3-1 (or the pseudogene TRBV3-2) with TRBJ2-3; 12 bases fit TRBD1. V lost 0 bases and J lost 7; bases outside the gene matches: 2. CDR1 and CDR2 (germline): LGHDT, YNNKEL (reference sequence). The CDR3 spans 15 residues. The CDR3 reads CASSQEGTGGYTQYF. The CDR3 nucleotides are TGTGCCAGCAGCCAAGAGGGGACAGGGGGCTATACGCAGTATTTT.

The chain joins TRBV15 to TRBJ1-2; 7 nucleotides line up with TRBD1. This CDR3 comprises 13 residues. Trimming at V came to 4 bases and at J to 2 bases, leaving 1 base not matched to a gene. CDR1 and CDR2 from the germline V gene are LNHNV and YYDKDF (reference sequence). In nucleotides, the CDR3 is TGTGCCACCAGCAAGGACAGGAACTATGGCTACACCTTC. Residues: CATSKDRNYGYTF.

DNA for the CDR3: TGTGCCAGCAGTTACTCAGCAGAGAACTATGGCTACACCTTC. Residues: CASSYSAENYGYTF. The V call is TRBV6-5, the J call TRBJ1-2, with D hard to call. Trimming pared 0 bases from V and 2 bases from J, leaving 7 bases between. CDR1 and CDR2 (germline): MNHEY, SVGAGI. This CDR3 has 14 amino acids.

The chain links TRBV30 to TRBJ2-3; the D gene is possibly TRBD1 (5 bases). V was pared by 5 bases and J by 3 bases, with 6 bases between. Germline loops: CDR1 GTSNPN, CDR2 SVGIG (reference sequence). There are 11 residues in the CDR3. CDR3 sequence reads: CAWQGTDTQYF. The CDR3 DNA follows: TGTGCCTGGCAGGGAACAGATACGCAGTATTTT.

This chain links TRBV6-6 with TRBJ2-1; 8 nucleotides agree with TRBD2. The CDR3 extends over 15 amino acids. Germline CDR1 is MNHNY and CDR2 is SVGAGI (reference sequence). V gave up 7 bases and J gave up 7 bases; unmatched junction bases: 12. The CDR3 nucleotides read TGTGCCAGCACCCAGGAACGGGAGGGTAGAAATGAGCAGTTCTTC. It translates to CASTQEREGRNEQFF.

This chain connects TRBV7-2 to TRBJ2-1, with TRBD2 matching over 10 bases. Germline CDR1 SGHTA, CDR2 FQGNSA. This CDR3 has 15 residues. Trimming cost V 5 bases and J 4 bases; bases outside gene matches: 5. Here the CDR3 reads CASSPGAGGYNEQFF. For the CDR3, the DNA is TGTGCCAGCAGCCCCGGAGCGGGGGGGTACAATGAGCAGTTCTTC.

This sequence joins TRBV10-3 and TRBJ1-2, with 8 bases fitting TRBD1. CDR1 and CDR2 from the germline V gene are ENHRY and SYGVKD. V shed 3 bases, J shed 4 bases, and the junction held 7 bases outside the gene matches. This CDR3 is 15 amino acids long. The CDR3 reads CAISEGTGPTYGYTF. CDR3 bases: TGTGCCATCAGTGAAGGGACAGGCCCTACCTATGGCTACACCTTC.

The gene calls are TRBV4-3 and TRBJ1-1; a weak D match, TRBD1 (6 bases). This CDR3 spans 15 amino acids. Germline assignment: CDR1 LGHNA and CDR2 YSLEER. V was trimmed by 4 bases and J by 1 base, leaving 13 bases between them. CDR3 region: CASSLLQGTNTEAFF. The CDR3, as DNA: TGCGCCAGCAGCCTTTTACAGGGAACGAACACTGAAGCTTTCTTT.

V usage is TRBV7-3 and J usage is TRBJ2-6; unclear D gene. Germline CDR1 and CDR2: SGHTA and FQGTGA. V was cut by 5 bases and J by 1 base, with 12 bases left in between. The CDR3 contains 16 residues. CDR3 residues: CASSPRPNSGANVLTF. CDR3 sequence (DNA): TGTGCCAGCAGCCCTAGGCCGAATTCTGGGGCCAACGTCCTGACTTTC.

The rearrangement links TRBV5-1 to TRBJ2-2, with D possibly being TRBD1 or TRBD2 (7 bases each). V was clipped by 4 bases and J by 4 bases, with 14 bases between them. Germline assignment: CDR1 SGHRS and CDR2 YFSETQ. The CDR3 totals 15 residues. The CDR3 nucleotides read TGCGCCAGCAGCCAGACCAGGGGGGGCACCGGGGAGCTGTTTTTT. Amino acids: CASSQTRGGTGELFF.

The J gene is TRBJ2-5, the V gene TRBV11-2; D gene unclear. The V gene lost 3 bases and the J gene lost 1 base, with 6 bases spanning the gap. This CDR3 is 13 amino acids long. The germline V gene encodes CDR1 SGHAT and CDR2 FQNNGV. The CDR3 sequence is CASSFSSQETQYF. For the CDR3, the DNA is TGTGCCAGCAGCTTTTCAAGCCAAGAGACCCAGTACTTC.

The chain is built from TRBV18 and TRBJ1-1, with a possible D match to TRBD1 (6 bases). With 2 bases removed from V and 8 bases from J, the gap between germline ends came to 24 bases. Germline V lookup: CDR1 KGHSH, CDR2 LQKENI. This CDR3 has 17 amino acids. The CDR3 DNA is TGTGCCAGCTCACCAAGGTCCGGTGGGGGGGCCTTTATGGAAGCTTTCTTT. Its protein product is CASSPRSGGGAFMEAFF.

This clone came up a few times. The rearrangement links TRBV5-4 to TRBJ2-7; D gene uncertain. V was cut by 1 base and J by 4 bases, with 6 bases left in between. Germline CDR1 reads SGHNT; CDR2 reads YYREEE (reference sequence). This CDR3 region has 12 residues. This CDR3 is CASSLFGYEQYF. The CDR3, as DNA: TGTGCCAGCAGCTTGTTTGGGTACGAGCAGTACTTC.

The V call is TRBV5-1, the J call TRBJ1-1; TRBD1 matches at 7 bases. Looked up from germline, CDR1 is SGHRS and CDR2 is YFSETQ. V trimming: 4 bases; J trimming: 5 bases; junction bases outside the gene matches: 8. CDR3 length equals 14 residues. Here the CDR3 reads CASSPDREGTEAFF. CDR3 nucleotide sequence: TGCGCCAGCAGCCCCGACAGGGAGGGAACTGAAGCTTTCTTT.

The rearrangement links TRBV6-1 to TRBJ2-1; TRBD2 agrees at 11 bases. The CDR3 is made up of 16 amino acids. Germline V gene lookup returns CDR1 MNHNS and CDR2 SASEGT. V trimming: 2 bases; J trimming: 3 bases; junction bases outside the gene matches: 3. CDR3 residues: CASSEFTSGGYNEQFF. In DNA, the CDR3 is TGTGCCAGCAGTGAATTCACTAGCGGGGGCTACAATGAGCAGTTCTTC.

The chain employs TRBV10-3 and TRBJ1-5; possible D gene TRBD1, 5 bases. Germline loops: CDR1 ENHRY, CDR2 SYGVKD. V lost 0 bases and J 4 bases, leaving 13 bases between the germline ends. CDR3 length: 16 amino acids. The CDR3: CAISESTLGGNQPQHF. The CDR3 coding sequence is TGTGCCATCAGTGAGTCGACTCTGGGGGGAAATCAGCCCCAGCATTTT.

This CDR3 reads CASSLSSLGETQYF. CDR3 DNA: TGCGCCAGCAGCTTGAGTAGCCTGGGGGAGACCCAGTACTTC. This chain joins TRBV5-1 and TRBJ2-5, with no clear D. Germline CDR1 SGHRS, CDR2 YFSETQ. This CDR3 has 14 amino acids. Trimming cost V 1 base and J 5 bases, with 12 bases left between them.

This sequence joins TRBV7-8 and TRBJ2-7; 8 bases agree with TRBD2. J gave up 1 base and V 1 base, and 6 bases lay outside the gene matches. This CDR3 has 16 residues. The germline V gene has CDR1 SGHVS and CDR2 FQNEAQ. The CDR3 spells CASSLVWTSSSYEQYF. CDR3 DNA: TGTGCCAGCAGCTTAGTATGGACTAGCTCATCCTACGAGCAGTACTTC.

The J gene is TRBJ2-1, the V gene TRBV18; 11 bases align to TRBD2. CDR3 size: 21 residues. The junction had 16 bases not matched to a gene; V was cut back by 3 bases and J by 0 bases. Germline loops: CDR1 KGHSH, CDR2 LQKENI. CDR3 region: CASSPDRGTSGPILSYNEQFF. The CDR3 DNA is TGTGCCAGCTCACCCGATCGAGGGACTAGCGGACCCATCCTCTCCTACAATGAGCAGTTCTTC.

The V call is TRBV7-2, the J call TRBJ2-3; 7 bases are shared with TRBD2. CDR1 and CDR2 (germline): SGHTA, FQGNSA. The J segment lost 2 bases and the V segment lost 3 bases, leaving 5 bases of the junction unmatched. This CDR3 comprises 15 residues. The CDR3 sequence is CASSFRGLSTDTQYF. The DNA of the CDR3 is TGTGCCAGCAGCTTCCGGGGACTATCCACAGATACGCAGTATTTT.

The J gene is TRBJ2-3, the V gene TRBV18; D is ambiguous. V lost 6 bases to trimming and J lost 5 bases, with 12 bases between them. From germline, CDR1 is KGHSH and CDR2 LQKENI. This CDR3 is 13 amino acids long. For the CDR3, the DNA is TGTGCCAGCTCCCGATCTACATTAGATACGCAGTATTTT. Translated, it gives CASSRSTLDTQYF.

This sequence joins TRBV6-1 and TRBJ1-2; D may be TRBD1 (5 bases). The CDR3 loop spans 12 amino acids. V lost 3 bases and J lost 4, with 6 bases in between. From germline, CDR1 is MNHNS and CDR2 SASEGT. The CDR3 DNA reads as TGTGCCAGCAGTGAGGGGGTCTATGGCTACACCTTC. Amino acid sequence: CASSEGVYGYTF.

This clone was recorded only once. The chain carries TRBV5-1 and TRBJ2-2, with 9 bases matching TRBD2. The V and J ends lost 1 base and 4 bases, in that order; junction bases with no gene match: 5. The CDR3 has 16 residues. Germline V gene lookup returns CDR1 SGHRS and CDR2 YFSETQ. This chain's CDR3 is CASSLLGGGGTGELFF. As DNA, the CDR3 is TGCGCCAGCAGCTTGCTCGGCGGGGGGGGCACCGGGGAGCTGTTTTTT. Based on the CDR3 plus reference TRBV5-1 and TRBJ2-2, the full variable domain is KAGVTQTPRYLIKTRGQQVTLSCSPISGHRSVSWYQQTPGQGLQFLFEYFSETQRNKGNFPGRFSGRQFSNSRSEMNVSTLELGDSALYLCASSLLGGGGTGELFFGEGSRLTVL.

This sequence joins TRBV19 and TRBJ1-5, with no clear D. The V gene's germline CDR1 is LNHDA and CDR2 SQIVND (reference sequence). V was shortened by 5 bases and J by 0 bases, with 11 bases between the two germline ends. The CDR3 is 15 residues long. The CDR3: CASSDPAGSNQPQHF. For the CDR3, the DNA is TGTGCCAGTAGTGACCCTGCAGGTAGCAATCAGCCCCAGCATTTT.